This TCR beta chain appears in the sequencing data of a study of control samples from healthy donors and cancer patients. The V gene's germline CDR1 is MGHDK and CDR2 SYGVNS. V was pared by 6 bases and J by 2 bases, with 7 bases of the junction left unmatched. This CDR3 is 14 amino acids long. TCRdb's table, derived via immunoSEQ multiplex PCR, lists solely in-frame clones and lacks some. The data show 250,000 to 300,000 clones, roughly four fifths seen once. This receptor was identified in a woman aged 55-69 years with lung cancer. What was sequenced was PBMCs. The V and J genes are TRBV25-1 and TRBJ2-7; 7 bases match TRBD1. CDR3 sequence reads: CASSSGTDPYEQYF. CDR3 DNA sequence: TGTGCCAGCAGCTCCGGGACAGACCCCTACGAGCAGTACTTC.